Listed here are 4 T cell receptor beta chains from one sample, sequenced in a study of vaccination effects on CD4 cells after COVID-19. Sequencing followed a ViraFEST assay step that expanded antigen-specific CD4+ T cells with viral peptide pools. Culture lasted about 11 days before CD4+ T cell isolation. For these TCRs, the target antigens are not known. TCRdb's table, derived via immunoSEQ multiplex PCR, lists solely in-frame clones and lacks some. The table lists 50,000 to 65,000 clones, around 80% of them singletons. Sequenced here: CD4+ T cells from PBMCs cultured with HCoV-229E spike peptides, sampled before COVID-19 vaccination. All receptors derive from a human donor who received a COVID-19 vaccine.

The J gene is TRBJ2-5, the V gene TRBV4-1, with D maybe TRBD1 (5 bases). V was clipped by 1 base and J by 6 bases, with 9 bases between them. CDR3 length: 13 amino acids. Germline V CDR1 and CDR2: MGHRA, YSYEKL. The CDR3 nucleotides read TGCGCCAGCAGCCAAGGAATGGGGCAGACCCAGTACTTC. It is translated as CASSQGMGQTQYF.

The V call is TRBV6-5, the J call TRBJ2-7; D possibly corresponds to TRBD1 (8 bases). This CDR3 is built from 13 residues. Trimming shortened V by 4 bases and J by 7 bases, and 14 bases separated the two germline ends. Germline-derived CDR1 and CDR2 are MNHEY and SVGAGI. In nucleotides, the CDR3 is TGTGCCAGCAGTTCGGACAGGGAGGGGGAGCAGTACGTC. Translation gives CASSSDREGEQYV.

This chain links TRBV19 with TRBJ2-1; TRBD1 matches 8 bases. V lost 6 bases and J lost 8; bases outside the gene matches: 12. CDR3 length: 15 residues. In germline, CDR1 is LNHDA, CDR2 SQIVND (reference sequence). The CDR3 DNA reads TGTGCCAGTAGGAACCCGGGACAGGCTCGGGATGAGCAGTTCTTC. Residues: CASRNPGQARDEQFF.

The chain has TRBV6-1 and TRBJ1-2; D possibly corresponds to TRBD1 (5 bases). Germline CDR1 reads MNHNS; CDR2 reads SASEGT. The V and J ends lost 1 base and 7 bases respectively, with 16 bases between them. The CDR3 length is 15 residues. CDR3 DNA sequence: TGTGCCAGCAGTGAAGGGGGGTGGCAGGGAGGTGGCTACACCTTC. Protein sequence: CASSEGGWQGGGYTF.